This TCR beta chain comes out of a study of T-cell memory formation after mild COVID-19. Study context: Largely, the TCR clusters proved donor specific. Overall study results and limits: Pre-infection memory contained some responding clones, which suggested that cross-reactive memory had joined. For second-wave clones that peaked at day 37, SARS-CoV-2 specificity went unverified.

Germline CDR1 is MDHEN and CDR2 is SYDVKM. V was cut by 5 bases and J by 4 bases, with 11 bases left in between. The CDR3 has 13 amino acids. Each CDR3 protein is one row after TCRdb ran MiXCR on the 5' RACE reads. The profile shows about 200,000 distinct CDR3 sequences, around 9.1% of them singletons. Notes on this clonotype: Its antigen remains unidentified.

The receptor was derived from a man between 18 and 29 years old who had mild COVID-19 (a few samples of this study predate the infection). Cell type and time point are not known. The sample was PBMCs or a T cell subset sorted from them (not recorded which). V is TRBV28 and J is TRBJ1-2; D gene unclear. CDR3 sequence (DNA): TGTGCCAGCAGTCCCGGGGATGTCTATGGCTACACCTTC. Translating gives CASSPGDVYGYTF.